The entry that follows covers one T cell receptor beta chain sequence. Trimming removed 2 bases from V and 3 bases from J; junction bases left unmatched: 3. This CDR3 is 15 amino acids long. Germline V gives CDR1 SNHLY, CDR2 FYNNEI. Original analysis: Estimation of nucleated cell counts was performed using reference gene primer amplification. This table comes from immunoSEQ multiplex PCR, and its TCRdb copy is limited to in-frame clones, with some not included. That table furnishes V, J and clone size, whereas the DNA furnished D and trimming. The table has roughly 100,000 clones, about 80% seen once. These data are taken from a study of blood T cell repertoires in COVID-19. As for the study in general: Both acute and convalescent COVID-19 samples were obtained from the United States, Italy and Spain. Nucleic acid was either cDNA or gDNA, and it came from T cells, B-cell-depleted T cells, or PBMCs.

The sequence derives from a human donor in a cohort sampled during active COVID-19. The chain couples TRBV2 to TRBJ2-7; 11 nucleotides align to TRBD1. The material sequenced was peripheral blood. The CDR3 region is CASSEIGTGGYEQYF. CDR3 nucleotide sequence: TGTGCCAGCAGTGAAATAGGGACAGGGGGCTACGAGCAGTACTTC.